Below, 26 T cell receptor beta chains from the same sample are listed, as sequenced in a study of tumor-infiltrating lymphocytes in primary liver carcinoma. Total RNA (around 510 ng) served as template for TCR beta cDNA synthesis primed by a constant-region primer. It was through three nested multiplex PCR rounds of slightly modified ARM-PCR that TCR beta libraries arose. Use of TRBV1-TRBV30 forward primers with a C-beta reverse primer characterized the first two PCR rounds, which lasted 10 cycles each. TCRdb re-analysed the multiplex PCR reads in MiXCR, keeping a single row per CDR3 protein. The data hold 310,000 or so distinct CDR3 sequences, with roughly 61% observed a single time. Extraction also yielded germline DNA, while blood RNA was obtained from unsorted whole blood. The sequenced sample was peripheral blood. The receptor set was obtained from a man aged 35-49 years with primary liver carcinoma and hepatitis B virus infection.

A remark on this clonotype: A read error may explain this, as a much larger clone is one base away. This sequence joins TRBV29-1 and TRBJ2-2; TRBD2 aligns across 7 bases. The CDR3 has 14 residues. From germline, CDR1 is SQVTM and CDR2 ANQGSEA. The CDR3 spells CSVLERENTGGLFF. DNA for the CDR3: TGCAGCGTGCTTGAGCGGGAAAACACCGGGGGGCTGTTTTTT.

V is TRBV4-1 and J is TRBJ2-1, with D possibly being TRBD1 or TRBD2 (6 bases each). This CDR3 has 14 residues. V was cut by 5 bases and J by 10 bases, with 18 bases left in between. Germline CDR1 reads MGHRA; CDR2 reads YSYEKL. CDR3 residues: CASSEVGGQREQFF. CDR3 DNA: TGCGCCAGCAGCGAAGTGGGAGGACAGCGGGAGCAGTTCTTC.

The table lists this clonotype with a few counts. V gene TRBV6-5 combines with J gene TRBJ2-5; 8 nucleotides agree with TRBD2. Germline V lookup: CDR1 MNHEY, CDR2 SVGAGI. V dropped 4 bases and J dropped 1; count of bases not matched to a gene: 5. CDR3 length equals 15 residues. CDR3 sequence reads: CASSSAGGLQETQYF. The CDR3 nucleotides are TGTGCCAGCAGTTCGGCGGGGGGACTCCAAGAGACCCAGTACTTC.

V and J are TRBV5-1 and TRBJ2-7, with 11 bases fitting TRBD2. V shed 1 base, J shed 3 bases, and the junction held 18 bases outside the gene matches. This CDR3 has 20 residues. Germline lookup yields CDR1 SGHRS and CDR2 YFSETQ. CDR3 in DNA: TGCGCCAGCAGCTTGTCGAAACTAGCGGGAGTGGGTAGGGGCCTCTACGAGCAGTACTTC. Translating it yields CASSLSKLAGVGRGLYEQYF.

Turning to this clonotype: Without the conserved terminal phenylalanine or tryptophan, this CDR3 likely stems from a read error. The J gene is TRBJ2-3, the V gene TRBV6-2 or TRBV6-3; 7 bases line up with TRBD2. This CDR3 contains 18 residues. Per germline, CDR1 MNHEY and CDR2 SVGEGT. DNA for the CDR3: TGTGCCAGCGGTTACTCGAGTAAGCGAGCGGGAAACACAGATACGCAGTATTCT. This codes for CASGYSSKRAGNTDTQYS.

This clonotype was recorded once. This chain joins TRBV5-4 and TRBJ2-1; 8 positions match TRBD1. Germline assignment: CDR1 SGHNT and CDR2 YYREEE (reference sequence). Unmatched junction bases numbered 8, after V lost 2 bases and J lost 10 bases. The CDR3 extends over 14 amino acids. CDR3 bases: TGTGCCAGCAGCTTAGGACAGGGCTTGAGAGAGCAGTTCTTC. Translation gives CASSLGQGLREQFF.

As regards this clonotype: Its ends do not fully match the called genes, so a read error is possible. V gene TRBV11-2 combines with J gene TRBJ2-7, with 9 bases identical to TRBD1. The CDR3 runs 15 residues. Germline CDR1 SGHAT, CDR2 FQNNGV. The CDR3: CARQRLSQGAYEQYF. The CDR3 DNA follows: TGTGCCAGACAGCGACTTTCACAGGGGGCCTACGAACAGTACTTC.

Turning to this clonotype: The junction does not match germline at one end; this may be a read error. The rearrangement joins TRBV11-3 to TRBJ2-7; a possible D gene is TRBD1 (6 bases). This CDR3 is built from 16 residues. Germline V gives CDR1 SGHNT, CDR2 YENEEA. The CDR3 DNA is TGTGCCAGCAGCTTAGGTCAGGGACACCCGATGTACGAGCAGTACTTT. Its protein product is CASSLGQGHPMYEQYF.

This clonotype has a single count. The junction does not match germline at one end; this may be a read error. V gene TRBV11-2 combines with J gene TRBJ2-1; D may be TRBD1 or TRBD2 (6 bases each). Per the germline V gene, CDR1 is SGHAT and CDR2 is FQNNGV. CDR3 length: 14 amino acids. In nucleotides, the CDR3 is TGTGCCAGCAGCTGGGGGGCCTCCTACATTGAGCAGTTCTTC. This translates into CASSWGASYIEQFF. Together with reference TRBV11-2 and TRBJ2-1, the CDR3 gives the full variable domain: EAGVAQSPRYKIIEKRQSVAFWCNPISGHATLYWYQQILGQGPKLLIQFQNNGVVDDSQLPKDRFSAERLKGVDSTLKIQPAKLEDSAVYLCASSWGASYIEQFFGPGTRLTVL.

This sequence joins TRBV5-4 and TRBJ2-1; 8 nucleotides match TRBD2. The germline gives CDR1 SGHNT, CDR2 YYREEE (reference sequence). CDR3 length: 15 residues. Unmatched junction bases numbered 5, after V lost 2 bases and J lost 4 bases. CDR3 in amino acids: CASSFGSGTYNEQFF. Here the CDR3 DNA reads TGTGCCAGCAGCTTCGGTAGCGGGACTTACAATGAGCAGTTCTTC.

This clonotype was seen at least ten times. The genes are TRBV10-3 and TRBJ2-7; TRBD1 is a possible D gene (5 bases). CDR1 ENHRY and CDR2 SYGVKD come from the germline V gene. The length of the CDR3 is 13 residues. V lost 7 bases, J lost 0 bases, and 10 bases lay in between. CDR3 sequence: CAITMDTSYEQYF. The CDR3 coding sequence is TGTGCCATCACAATGGACACCTCCTACGAGCAGTACTTC.

This clonotype has ten or more counts. This rearrangement joins TRBV29-1 to TRBJ1-2, with a weak D call TRBD1 (6 bases). Trimming stripped 6 bases from V and 4 bases from J, with 12 bases between. Germline CDR1 reads SQVTM; CDR2 reads ANQGSEA. The CDR3 runs 12 residues. The CDR3 DNA follows: TGCAGCGTACAGGGTTATGGCTATGGCTACACCTTC. This sequence encodes CSVQGYGYGYTF.

The gene calls are TRBV29-1 and TRBJ2-1, with 13 bases fitting TRBD2. V shed 7 bases, J shed 6 bases, and the junction held 6 bases outside the gene matches. The CDR3 is 14 amino acids. Germline lookup yields CDR1 SQVTM and CDR2 ANQGSEA. In nucleotides, the CDR3 is TGCAGCGAGGGACTAGCGGGAAGGCCCAATGAGCAGTTCTTC. Residues: CSEGLAGRPNEQFF.

Remarks on this clonotype: The junction departs from germline at one end; a sequencing error may be responsible. CDR3 region: CASSLETGWATKNNEQFF. Here the CDR3 DNA reads TGTGCCAGCAGTTTAGAGACCGGATGGGCCACCAAAAACAATGAGCAGTTCTTC. The chain couples TRBV11-2 to TRBJ2-1, with D hard to call. The CDR3 has 18 residues. The germline V gene encodes CDR1 SGHAT and CDR2 FQNNGV.

The sample holds a few counts of this clonotype. This sequence joins TRBV10-2 and TRBJ1-5; D is unresolved. V dropped 2 bases and J dropped 9 bases, with 14 bases sitting between them. The germline CDR1 and CDR2 sequences are WSHSY and SAAADI. The CDR3 is made up of 14 amino acids. The chain's CDR3 is CASSEAAQRSPQHF. Written as DNA, the CDR3 is TGCGCCAGCAGTGAGGCGGCACAACGCTCGCCCCAGCATTTT.

Of note for this clonotype: A read error is possible here, since a much larger clone lies one base away. The chain combines TRBV6-5 with TRBJ1-2; maybe TRBD1 (6 bases). Trimming cost V 6 bases and J 2 bases, with 13 bases left between them. The germline CDR1 and CDR2 sequences are MNHEY and SVGAGI. The CDR3 has 14 residues. Here the CDR3 reads CASRPGTPNYGYTF. The CDR3 DNA is TGTGCCAGCAGGCCCGGGACACCAAACTATGGCTACACCTTC.

This sequence joins TRBV29-1 and TRBJ1-3; no clear D. CDR1 is SQVTM, CDR2 ANQGSEA, per germline. Trimming cost V 4 bases and J 0 bases, with 7 bases left between them. This CDR3 spans 13 amino acids. CDR3 bases: TGCAGCGTTGGAGGGTCCTCTGGAAACACCATATATTTT. Its protein product is CSVGGSSGNTIYF.

Written as DNA, the CDR3 is TGTGCCACAAGATCGGGGTGCAAAAACATTCAGTACTTC. Encoded protein: CATRSGCKNIQYF. The V and J genes are TRBV6-4 and TRBJ2-4; D is possibly TRBD2 (5 bases). Germline assignment: CDR1 MRHNA and CDR2 SNTAGT. The CDR3 is 13 amino acids. V shed 10 bases and J shed 3 bases, with 13 bases lying between them.

The chain couples TRBV5-4 to TRBJ2-1; the match to TRBD2 covers 9 bases. Germline CDR1 and CDR2: SGHNT and YYREEE (reference sequence). CDR3 length: 14 amino acids. Trimming removed 6 bases from V and 5 bases from J; junction bases left unmatched: 6. CDR3 residues: CASTLAGAHNEQFF. The CDR3 DNA sequence: TGTGCCAGCACGTTAGCGGGGGCCCACAATGAGCAGTTCTTC.

Notes on this clonotype: Its ends do not fully match the called genes, so a read error is possible. The J gene is TRBJ2-1, the V gene TRBV5-6; no definite D call. The CDR3 has 13 residues. Germline-derived CDR1 and CDR2 are SGHDT and YYEEEE. DNA for the CDR3: TGTGCCAGCAGCTTTATGGGGTGGAATGAGCAGTCCTTC. Its translation is CASSFMGWNEQSF.

In its sample, this clonotype was seen a few times. A read error may explain this, as a much larger clone is one base away. The chain employs TRBV4-1 and TRBJ2-7; D not certain. The CDR3 covers 15 residues. The germline CDR1 and CDR2 sequences are MGHRA and YSYEKL. V was shortened by 1 base and J by 5 bases, with 15 bases between the two germline ends. The CDR3 DNA reads TGCGCCAGCAGCCAAGTCTCCGGAAGGATGAACGAGCAGTACTTC. Translated, it gives CASSQVSGRMNEQYF.

Many counts were recorded for this clonotype. This chain joins TRBV6-5 and TRBJ2-2; D perhaps matches TRBD2 (6 bases). Looked up from germline, CDR1 is MNHEY and CDR2 is SVGAGI. The CDR3 extends over 13 amino acids. V was cut by 0 bases and J by 10 bases, with 9 bases left in between. CDR3 sequence reads: CASSYSGGKELFF. The DNA for the CDR3 is TGTGCCAGCAGTTACTCAGGCGGGAAGGAGCTGTTTTTT.

As regards this clonotype: Germline is not matched at one junction end, which may reflect a read error. The rearrangement links TRBV6-5 to TRBJ2-5, with 10 bases matching TRBD2. This CDR3 is 16 amino acids long. Germline values: CDR1 MNHEY, CDR2 SVGAGI. CDR3 residues: CASNYSTAGGGEAQYF. CDR3 DNA sequence: TGTGCCAGCAATTACTCAACAGCGGGAGGGGGCGAGGCTCAGTACTTC.

There are a few counts of this clonotype. The CDR3 is CASSLRQVTDTQYF. In DNA form, the CDR3 reads TGCGCCAGCAGCCTCCGACAGGTCACAGATACGCAGTATTTT. The chain combines TRBV5-1 with TRBJ2-3, with D maybe TRBD1 (6 bases). Trimming stripped 4 bases from V and 2 bases from J, with 11 bases between. Looked up from germline, CDR1 is SGHRS and CDR2 is YFSETQ. The CDR3 is made up of 14 amino acids.

This clonotype was recorded only once. A much larger clone differs from this one at a single base, so this may be a read error. This CDR3 is CASSPPGEGREKALF. The CDR3 DNA reads as TGCGCCAGCAGCCCCCCCGGGGAGGGTAGGGAGAAAGCTCTCTTT. V gene TRBV4-1 combines with J gene TRBJ1-1; D is unclear. CDR3 length: 15 amino acids. Per the germline V gene, CDR1 is MGHRA and CDR2 is YSYEKL.

This clonotype was counted many times. V is TRBV29-1 and J is TRBJ2-3, with 8 nucleotides matching TRBD2. The trim removed 4 bases at V and 0 bases at J, leaving 9 bases unmatched. The CDR3 has 16 amino acids. CDR1 is SQVTM and CDR2 is ANQGSEA in the germline V gene. This chain's CDR3 is CSVARGSGSSTDTQYF. In nucleotides, the CDR3 is TGCAGCGTTGCTAGGGGGAGCGGGAGTAGCACAGATACGCAGTATTTT.